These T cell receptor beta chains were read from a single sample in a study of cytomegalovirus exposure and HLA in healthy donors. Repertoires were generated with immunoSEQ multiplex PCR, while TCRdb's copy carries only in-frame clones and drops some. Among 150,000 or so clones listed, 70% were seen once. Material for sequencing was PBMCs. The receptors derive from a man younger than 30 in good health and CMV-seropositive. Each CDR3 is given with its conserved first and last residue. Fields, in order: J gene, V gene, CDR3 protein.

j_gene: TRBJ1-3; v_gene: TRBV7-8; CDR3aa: CASSLLTGAGNTIYF
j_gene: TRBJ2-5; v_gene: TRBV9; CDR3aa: CASSGLDGETQYF
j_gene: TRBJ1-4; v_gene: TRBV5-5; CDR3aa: CASSGRGARNVNEKLFF
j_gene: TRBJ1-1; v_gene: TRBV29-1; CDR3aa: CSALNTEAFF
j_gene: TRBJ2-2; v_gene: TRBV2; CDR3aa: CASSEGQGARATGELFF
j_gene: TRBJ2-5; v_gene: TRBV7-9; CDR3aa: CASSLEWDFRFVETQYF
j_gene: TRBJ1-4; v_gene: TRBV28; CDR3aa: CASSLPGTGATNEKLFF
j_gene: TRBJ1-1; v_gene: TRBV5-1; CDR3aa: CASSPTGNTEAFF
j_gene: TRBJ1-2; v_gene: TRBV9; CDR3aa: CASSGQGAEGYGYTF
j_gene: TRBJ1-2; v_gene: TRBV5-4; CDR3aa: CASSMDRGRLYGYTF
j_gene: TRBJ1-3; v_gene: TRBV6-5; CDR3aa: CASSTPGVGGRTIYF
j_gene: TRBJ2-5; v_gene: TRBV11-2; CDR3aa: CASSLGTSVRGVETQYF
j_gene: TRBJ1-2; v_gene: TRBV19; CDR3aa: CASSPGQGDFGYTF
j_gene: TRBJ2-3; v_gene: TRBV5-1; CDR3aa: CASIEDGGRVTDTQYF
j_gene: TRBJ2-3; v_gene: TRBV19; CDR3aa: CASSNERGGVPDTQYF
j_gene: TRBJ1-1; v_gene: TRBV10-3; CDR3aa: CAISEKTQGRDTEAFF
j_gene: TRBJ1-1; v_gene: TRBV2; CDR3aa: CASSENGPLNTEAFF
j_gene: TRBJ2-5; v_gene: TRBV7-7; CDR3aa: CASSKTSGRQETQYF
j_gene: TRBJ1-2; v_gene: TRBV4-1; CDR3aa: CASSQEGRTTYGYTF
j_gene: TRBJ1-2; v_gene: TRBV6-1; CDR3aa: CASSGAGEYYGYTF
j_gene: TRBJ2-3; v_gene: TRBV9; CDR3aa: CASSAIGGGARADTQYF
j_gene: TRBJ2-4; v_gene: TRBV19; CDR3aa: CASSISETLAKNIQYF
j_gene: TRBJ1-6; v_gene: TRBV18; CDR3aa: CASSPSGEVNNSPLHF
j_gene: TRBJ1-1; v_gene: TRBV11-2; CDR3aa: CASSPDIGTEAFF
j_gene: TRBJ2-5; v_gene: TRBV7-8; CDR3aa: CASSEPGTRVIQETQYF
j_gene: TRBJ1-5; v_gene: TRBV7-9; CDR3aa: CASSLVGEPGWNQPQHF
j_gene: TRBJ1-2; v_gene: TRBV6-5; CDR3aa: CASSYSTGGGYTF
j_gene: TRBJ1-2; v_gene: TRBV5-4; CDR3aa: CASSWGDRNYGYTF
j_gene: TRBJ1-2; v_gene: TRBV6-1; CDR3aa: CASSEQAFYGYTF
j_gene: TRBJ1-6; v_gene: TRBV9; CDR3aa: CASSSSGQGSSPLHF
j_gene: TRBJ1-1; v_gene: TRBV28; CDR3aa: CASYEGASNTEAFF
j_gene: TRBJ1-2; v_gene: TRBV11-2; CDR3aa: CASSLDLTSYGYTF
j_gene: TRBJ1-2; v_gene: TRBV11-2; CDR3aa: CASSTGTEGGYTF
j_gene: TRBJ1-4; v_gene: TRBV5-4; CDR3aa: CASSFEFVNEKLFF
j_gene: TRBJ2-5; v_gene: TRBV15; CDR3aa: CATSRDYQAGEPSGTQYF
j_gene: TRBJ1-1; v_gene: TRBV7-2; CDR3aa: CASSNSRDRGLRNTEAFF
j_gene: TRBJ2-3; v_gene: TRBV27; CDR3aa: CASSDRDRDHTQYF
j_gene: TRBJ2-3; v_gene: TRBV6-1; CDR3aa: CATLKDRGTDTQYF
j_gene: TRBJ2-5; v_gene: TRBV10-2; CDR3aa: CASRDLAGGRETQYF
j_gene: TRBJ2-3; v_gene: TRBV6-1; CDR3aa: CASSERLGGGSTDTQYF
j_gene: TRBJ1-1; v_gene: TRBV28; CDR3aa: CASSLTGGVKAFF
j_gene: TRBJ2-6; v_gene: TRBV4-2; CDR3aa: CASSQDSRERDSGANVLTF
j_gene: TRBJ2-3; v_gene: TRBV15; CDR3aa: CATSRERGRSTDTQYF
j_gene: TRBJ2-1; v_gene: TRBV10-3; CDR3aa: CAISEYRYNEQFF
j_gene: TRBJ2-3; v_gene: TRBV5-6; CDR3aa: CASSMTGSEDTQYF
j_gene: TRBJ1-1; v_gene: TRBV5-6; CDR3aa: CASSLRWGAGGTEAFF
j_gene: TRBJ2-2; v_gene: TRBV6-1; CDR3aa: CASSARGGGELFF
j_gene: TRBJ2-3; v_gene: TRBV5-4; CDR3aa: CASSVNRELDTQYF
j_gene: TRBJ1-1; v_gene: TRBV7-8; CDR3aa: CASSPTTGMNTEAFF
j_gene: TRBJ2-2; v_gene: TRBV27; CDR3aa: CASSLSLGGRGAGELFF
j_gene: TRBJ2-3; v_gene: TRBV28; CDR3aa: CASSLRGGLEDTQYF
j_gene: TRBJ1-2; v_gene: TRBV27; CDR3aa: CASSLSGQGSYGYTF
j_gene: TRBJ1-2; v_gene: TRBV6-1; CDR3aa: CASSEDRVKGGYTF
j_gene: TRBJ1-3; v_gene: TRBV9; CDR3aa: CASSVEDGTWAGNTIYF
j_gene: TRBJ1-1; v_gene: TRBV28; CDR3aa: CASSPTLEMNTEAFF
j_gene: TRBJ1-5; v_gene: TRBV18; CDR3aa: CASSPPLQPSNAPQHF
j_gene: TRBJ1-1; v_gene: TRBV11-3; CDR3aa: CASSLRAEAFF
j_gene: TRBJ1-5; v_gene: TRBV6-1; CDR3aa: CASSAGGPGGNQPQHF
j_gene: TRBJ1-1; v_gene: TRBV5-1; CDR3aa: CASSGTGIETEAFF